Below, 27 T cell receptor beta chains from the same sample are listed, as sequenced in a study of blood T cells in healthy people across ages. Together with a sample-barcoded 5' primer, a J-beta primer mix was included in a second PCR lasting 7 to 11 cycles. TCRdb itself ran the 5' RACE reads through MiXCR, one entry per CDR3 protein. The table lists about 1 million distinct CDR3 sequences, roughly a quarter of them singletons. This sample was shared with a second study, whose subject was T cells of mothers and their children.

The sequenced sample consisted of blood. The receptors stem from a girl aged 2 to 10 in good health.

The chain couples TRBV28 to TRBJ2-3; D remains ambiguous. The CDR3 extends over 13 amino acids. With 2 bases removed from V and 4 bases from J, the gap between germline ends came to 7 bases. Per the germline V gene, CDR1 is MDHEN and CDR2 is SYDVKM. CDR3 residues: CASSLMNPDTQYF. The CDR3 DNA sequence: TGTGCCAGCAGTTTAATGAACCCAGATACGCAGTATTTT.

This clonotype was observed a handful of times. CDR3 amino acids: CANCQLEAPSRETQYF. As DNA, the CDR3 is TGCGCCAACTGCCAGCTAGAGGCCCCTTCGAGGGAGACCCAGTACTTC. V and J are TRBV4-1 and TRBJ2-5, with D unresolved. The CDR3 sequence is 16 residues long. Germline-derived CDR1 and CDR2 are MGHRA and YSYEKL. Trimming took off 10 bases at V and 5 bases at J, with 26 bases between the two ends.

This clonotype has at least ten counts. The chain uses TRBV11-2 and TRBJ1-2; the D gene is possibly TRBD1 (5 bases). Between the trimmed V and J ends, which lost 5 bases and 4 bases, there was a span of 11 bases. The CDR3 loop spans 13 amino acids. Germline V gives CDR1 SGHAT, CDR2 FQNNGV. The CDR3 here is CASSPGGTYGYTF. DNA for the CDR3: TGTGCCAGCAGCCCCGGAGGGACCTATGGCTACACCTTC.

The V call is TRBV5-1, the J call TRBJ1-2; no reliable D call. This CDR3 has 13 residues. Trimming cost V 2 bases and J 7 bases, with 12 bases left between them. Germline-derived CDR1 and CDR2 are SGHRS and YFSETQ. The DNA of the CDR3 is TGCGCCAGCAGCTTTGTGGGGAGCAGTGGCTACACCTTC. It is translated as CASSFVGSSGYTF.

The genes are TRBV4-1 and TRBJ2-2, with 8 nucleotides matching TRBD2. There are 15 residues in the CDR3. J gave up 6 bases and V 0 bases, and 3 bases lay outside the gene matches. Per the germline V gene, CDR1 is MGHRA and CDR2 is YSYEKL. CDR3 DNA: TGCGCCAGCAGCCAAGAAGCGGGAGCGTCCGGGGAGCTGTTTTTT. Translation gives CASSQEAGASGELFF.

This clonotype appeared a few times. The genes are TRBV6-6 and TRBJ1-1; D unresolved. The germline V and J ends were trimmed by 2 bases and 4 bases, with 20 bases remaining between them. The germline gives CDR1 MNHNY, CDR2 SVGAGI (reference sequence). CDR3 length equals 17 residues. The CDR3 loop reads CASSYPFGVIESTEAFF. CDR3 bases: TGTGCCAGCAGTTACCCATTTGGGGTCATTGAGAGCACTGAAGCTTTCTTT.

This chain connects TRBV20-1 to TRBJ1-4; D may be TRBD1 (5 bases). This CDR3 region has 13 residues. Trimming took 3 bases from V and 6 from J, leaving 11 bases between them. Germline V gives CDR1 DFQATT, CDR2 SNEGSKA (reference sequence). This chain's CDR3 is CSARPGIDEKLFF. CDR3 in DNA: TGCAGTGCTAGGCCAGGGATTGATGAAAAACTGTTTTTT.

The rearrangement joins TRBV9 to TRBJ1-6; a possible D gene is TRBD1 (5 bases). V was trimmed by 0 bases and J by 13 bases, leaving 8 bases between them. The CDR3 contains 12 residues. CDR1 and CDR2 (germline): SGDLS, YYNGEE. For the CDR3, the DNA is TGTGCCAGCAGCGTAGAAGAGGGGCCCCTCCACTTT. Its translation is CASSVEEGPLHF.

The V and J genes are TRBV20-1 and TRBJ2-7; D is perhaps TRBD1 or TRBD2 (5 bases each). Per the germline V gene, CDR1 is DFQATT and CDR2 is SNEGSKA (reference sequence). Trimming left V 4 bases short and J 3 bases short, with 16 bases between. The CDR3 spans 14 residues. The CDR3, as DNA: TGCAGTGCTATACTCCCAAGAGGGGACTACGAGCAGTACTTC. It specifies CSAILPRGDYEQYF.

This clonotype was counted a few times. The J gene is TRBJ1-1, the V gene TRBV9, with a possible D match to TRBD1 (5 bases). V dropped 0 bases and J dropped 4 bases, with 13 bases sitting between them. This CDR3 is built from 15 residues. Germline assignment: CDR1 SGDLS and CDR2 YYNGEE. The CDR3 DNA sequence: TGTGCCAGCAGCGTAGATGGAGGAGGGACCACTGAAGCTTTCTTT. Amino acid sequence: CASSVDGGGTTEAFF.

This clonotype was counted only a few times. The V gene is TRBV6-2 or TRBV6-3, the J gene TRBJ2-5; tentatively, D is TRBD2 (6 bases). The CDR3 sequence is 15 residues long. The V end was cut by 5 bases, the J end by 4 bases, with 17 bases between. Looked up from germline, CDR1 is MNHEY and CDR2 is SVGEGT. The CDR3 DNA sequence: TGTGCCAGCAGTCCCGAGGACTCCGGGGGAGAGACCCAGTACTTC. Its protein is CASSPEDSGGETQYF.

This clonotype was picked up a small number of times. V gene TRBV6-5 combines with J gene TRBJ2-1; D is ambiguous. V was cut by 10 bases and J by 7 bases, with 11 bases left in between. This CDR3 region has 11 residues. The germline CDR1 and CDR2 sequences are MNHEY and SVGAGI. CDR3 in amino acids: CATFYYNEQFF. The CDR3 DNA reads TGTGCCACCTTTTACTATAATGAGCAGTTCTTC.

This clonotype was picked up a small number of times. The chain combines TRBV4-2 with TRBJ1-2, with 10 bases matching TRBD1. This CDR3 comprises 16 residues. V lost 0 bases and J lost 2; bases outside the gene matches: 3. Germline assignment: CDR1 LGHNA and CDR2 YNFKEQ. CDR3 DNA sequence: TGTGCCAGCAGCCAAGAGTTGGACAGGGGGAACTATGGCTACACCTTC. It yields the protein CASSQELDRGNYGYTF.

On this clonotype: The CDR3 end shows no conserved phenylalanine or tryptophan, and so a read error is likely. The chain recombines TRBV7-9 with TRBJ1-4; tentatively, D is TRBD1 (5 bases). Looked up from germline, CDR1 is SEHNR and CDR2 is FQNEAQ (reference sequence). This CDR3 comprises 15 residues. The germline V and J ends were trimmed by 2 bases and 8 bases, with 15 bases remaining between them. CDR3 region: CASSLILTGGEKLFS. As DNA, the CDR3 is TGTGCCAGCAGCTTAATCCTTACAGGCGGAGAAAAACTGTTTTCT.

The chain combines TRBV7-9 with TRBJ2-3; D unclear. This CDR3 spans 14 amino acids. V dropped 0 bases and J dropped 4 bases, with 8 bases sitting between them. Germline CDR1 SEHNR, CDR2 FQNEAQ (reference sequence). CDR3 coding DNA: TGTGCCAGCAGCTTAGCGGTCGGCTCAGATACGCAGTATTTT. This translates into CASSLAVGSDTQYF.

J is TRBJ1-1 and V is TRBV25-1; 10 nucleotides match TRBD1. Looked up from germline, CDR1 is MGHDK and CDR2 is SYGVNS. The CDR3 length is 13 residues. The J segment lost 6 bases and the V segment lost 6 bases, leaving 4 bases of the junction unmatched. The CDR3 bases are TGTGCCAGCAGGGGACAGGGGAGCGCTGAAGCTTTCTTT. Its protein is CASRGQGSAEAFF.

CDR3 region: CASSQEGPLSDEQYF. The CDR3 DNA is TGCGCCAGCAGCCAAGAAGGACCACTTTCCGATGAGCAGTACTTC. J is TRBJ2-7 and V is TRBV4-1; D uncertain. CDR3 length: 15 amino acids. Germline V CDR1 and CDR2: MGHRA, YSYEKL. Trimming took 0 bases from V and 7 from J, leaving 16 bases between them.

This clonotype was picked up a small number of times. This chain links TRBV14 with TRBJ1-1; D call uncertain. With 3 bases removed from V and 1 base from J, the gap between germline ends came to 12 bases. The CDR3 extends over 15 amino acids. Germline assignment: CDR1 SGHDN and CDR2 FVKESK. The CDR3 DNA sequence: TGTGCCAGCAGCCAGTTGGGAGGACCGAACACTGAAGCTTTCTTT. It is translated as CASSQLGGPNTEAFF.

This chain joins TRBV24-1 and TRBJ2-7; D uncertain. V dropped 7 bases and J dropped 1 base, with 10 bases sitting between them. CDR1 KGHDR and CDR2 SFDVKD come from the germline V gene. There are 13 residues in the CDR3. CDR3 region: CATRADSSYEQYF. The CDR3 DNA reads as TGTGCCACCAGAGCAGACTCGTCCTACGAGCAGTACTTC.

V and J are TRBV7-2 and TRBJ2-3, with no clear D. This CDR3 contains 14 residues. V was clipped by 2 bases and J by 2 bases, with 8 bases between them. CDR1 is SGHTA and CDR2 is FQGNSA in the germline V gene. In nucleotides, the CDR3 is TGTGCCAGCAGCTTATATCTCACCACAGATACGCAGTATTTT. It translates to CASSLYLTTDTQYF.

The V gene is TRBV20-1, the J gene TRBJ1-6; D remains unclear. Germline values: CDR1 DFQATT, CDR2 SNEGSKA (reference sequence). The CDR3 contains 14 residues. Trimming left V 0 bases short and J 7 bases short, with 10 bases between. The CDR3 DNA is TGCAGTGCTAGAGACCCTCGGGCCAATTCACCCCTCCACTTT. It codes for CSARDPRANSPLHF.

The V gene is TRBV12-3 or TRBV12-4, the J gene TRBJ1-2, with unresolved D. The CDR3 runs to 13 residues. Between the trimmed V and J ends, which lost 4 bases and 0 bases, there was a span of 6 bases. CDR3 residues: CASSYGPNYGYTF. In DNA, the CDR3 is TGTGCCAGCAGTTACGGGCCTAACTATGGCTACACCTTC.

The J gene is TRBJ2-3, the V gene TRBV20-1, with a tentative D call TRBD1 (6 bases). The CDR3 spans 14 residues. V was clipped by 6 bases and J by 2 bases, with 15 bases between them. CDR1 and CDR2 (germline): DFQATT, SNEGSKA (reference sequence). CDR3 sequence: CSASHGQNTDTQYF. The CDR3 nucleotides read TGCAGTGCCTCTCATGGACAGAACACAGATACGCAGTATTTT.

This clonotype was counted many times. Here the CDR3 reads CASSALETQYF. The CDR3 DNA sequence: TGCGCCAGCAGCGCACTAGAGACCCAGTACTTC. V gene TRBV5-1 combines with J gene TRBJ2-5; unclear D gene. Deletions cut 4 bases from V and 4 bases from J, with 5 bases between. This CDR3 spans 11 amino acids. Germline V gene data show CDR1 as SGHRS and CDR2 as YFSETQ. The whole variable domain, filled in from reference TRBV5-1 and TRBJ2-5, reads KAGVTQTPRYLIKTRGQQVTLSCSPISGHRSVSWYQQTPGQGLQFLFEYFSETQRNKGNFPGRFSGRQFSNSRSEMNVSTLELGDSALYLCASSALETQYFGPGTRLLVL.

This clonotype was observed a few times. At one boundary the junction diverges from the germline segment, which might be a read error. This rearrangement joins TRBV20-1 to TRBJ2-3; D is uncertain. Germline loops: CDR1 DFQATT, CDR2 SNEGSKA (reference sequence). The CDR3 has 14 amino acids. The CDR3 protein is CSAGDSVLGDTQYF. In DNA form, the CDR3 reads TGCAGTGCTGGAGATTCCGTATTGGGAGATACGCAGTATTTT.

This clonotype came up a few times. The gene calls are TRBV27 and TRBJ1-2; D is unresolved. V gave up 3 bases and J gave up 1 base, with 12 bases separating them. Germline-derived CDR1 and CDR2 are MNHEY and SMNVEV (reference sequence). The CDR3 covers 15 residues. DNA for the CDR3: TGTGCCAGCAGTTTCACGGGGAGCGTTAACTATGGCTACACCTTC. Protein: CASSFTGSVNYGYTF.

This clonotype was seen a single time. This chain connects TRBV7-8 to TRBJ1-1; 10 bases fit TRBD1. Trimming took 4 bases from V and 3 from J; bases not matched to a gene: 11. The CDR3 contains 17 residues. Germline V gene sequence: CDR1 SGHVS, CDR2 FQNEAQ. CDR3 bases: TGTGCCAGCAGCTCCGGGACAGGGGCCTCCGGGGACACTGAAGCTTTCTTT. Translated, it gives CASSSGTGASGDTEAFF.